This paragraph covers one T cell receptor (beta chain) sequence. This clone was detected only once. Its antigen remains unidentified. No base-level quality is on record; no much larger clone is a single base apart. The cohort was made up of about 610 healthy bone marrow donors. All cohort members were sampled while nominally healthy, although unrecorded immune exposures were likely present. The donor was CMV seronegative and belonged to the group of roughly 330 seronegative cohort members. Every donor gave a peripheral blood sample, and the peripheral blood mononuclear cells from that sample were used for TCR beta sequencing. Genomic DNA extraction from the blood cell samples was performed with the Qiagen DNeasy Blood Extraction Kit. The receptor library was made with the immunoSEQ multiplex PCR assay. A mixture of 60 forward primers for TCR Vbeta segments and 13 reverse primers for TCR Jbeta segments was used in the multiplex PCR. The CDR3 region of rearranged TCR beta genes was amplified from genomic DNA with a multiplex PCR assay. Amplified TCR beta libraries were sequenced as 87-base-pair reads on the Illumina HiSeq System. Processing in the source paper ran as follows. In a later analysis, tens of millions of unique TCR beta chains were counted across the 690 or so repertoires, and approximately 9.9 million of these chains were shared by at least two donors. Raw reads were error-corrected and collapsed into unique sequences with a nearest-neighbor algorithm that merged closely related sequences to remove PCR and sequencing errors. CDR3 sequences were aligned to IMGT reference sequences to assign V, D and J gene segments. Each retained sequence needed at least a six-nucleotide match to both a V gene segment and a J gene segment. A rearrangement counted as productive if the CDR3 had no stop codons and remained in frame with V and J, and every other rearrangement counted as non-productive. CDR3 was defined according to IMGT convention as the region running from the second conserved V-encoded cysteine to the conserved J-encoded phenylalanine. The earlier analysis of about 590 of the donors excluded sequences that lacked an unambiguous match to a single V gene segment. An earlier analysis of several hundred of the donors classified V segments as functional when productive rearrangements were above 56.7% and as segregating when the standard deviation between donors was above 5%. A statistical classification framework was built to diagnose cytomegalovirus status from the catalog of TCR beta chain sequences. In a later analysis, V and J genes were assigned by comparing TCR nucleotide sequences against IMGT/GENE-DB human TR gene sequences. Using the TCRdist pipeline, a later analysis assigned CDR3 sequences along with most-parsimonious VDJ recombination scenarios. In a later analysis, each TCR beta chain was defined by its CDR3 amino acid sequence together with its V-gene family, and reads lacking a unique V-gene family were excluded. To address suspected cross-contamination and a sequencing artifact, a later analysis removed 450 to 700 highly shared, low-generation-probability nucleotide sequences. For each public chain, a later analysis derived a clonal expansion index from normalized ranks of inferred template counts within each repertoire. A later analysis computed generation probabilities with a VDJ recombination model fitted to out-of-frame rearrangements, and checked the results against IGoR. In a later analysis, TCR-TCR, TCR-HLA and TCR-CMV co-occurrence was scored with hypergeometric tests, and a repertoire-size bias correction was applied to TCR pairs. In a later analysis, false discovery rates were estimated by permuting HLA or CMV assignments 20 times. In a later analysis, co-occurring TCRs were grouped using DBSCAN, with TCRdist sequence similarity added in when clustering inside HLA-allele-positive subsets. Co-occurrence clustering excluded repertoires with fewer than 30,000 or more than 120,000 public chains, plus five with anomalous nucleotide sharing. The clones in this table, taken by TCRdb from immuneACCESS, are in-frame only. Not every clone is retained; where verified, under half of the shortfall comes from an unresolved V gene, and the cause of the rest is unknown. The DNA gave D and trimming, while V, J and clone size come from that table. Counted in this sample were about 200,000 clones; 65% to 90% of them appeared once. Jointly, the top ten make up 1.4% of the sample.

As encoded in the germline V gene (reference sequence), CDR1 is WNHNN while CDR2 is SYGVQD. Measured from the cysteine to the phenylalanine, the CDR3 is 14 residues long. CDR3 DNA is the only sequence kept; it has 42 bases, read in frame from the first base. The trim is 3 bases for V and 2 bases for J, with a gap of 9 bases between the germline ends. The data derive from a study of cytomegalovirus exposure and HLA in healthy donors (dated by TCRdb to 2017 to 2019). With respect to the entire study: An earlier analysis of 587 of the donors reported 250 to 350 Gb of sequence data and roughly 120 million unique TCR beta sequences obtained from about 200 million T cells. An early release that covered fewer than 750 HLA-typed donors contained approximately 300 gigabases of sequencing data and tens of millions of unique TCR sequences. Of the 300 to 500 genotyped donors, over 80% were placed in the genetic ancestry cluster associated with self-reported Caucasian donors. The study aimed to test whether signatures of past pathogen exposure could be identified by cataloging public T cell receptors. The study used immunosequencing to profile the T cell repertoires of approximately 650 subjects and linked those repertoires to cytomegalovirus serostatus. Along with the approximately 650-subject first cohort, a separate validation cohort of roughly 110 different subjects was used. To predict cytomegalovirus infection status, the study combined high-throughput TCR immunosequencing, statistical association of individual TCRs with disease status, and machine learning. To study patterns of TCR occurrence, a later analysis re-analyzed previously published TCR beta repertoires from just over 650 donors and added high-resolution HLA genotyping. In the later analysis, no new phenotypic data were used to find candidate immune exposures; instead, reliance was placed on TCR beta sequences and their occurrence across donors. An earlier analysis of some 600 of the donors applied high-throughput TCR beta sequencing to assess whether each TCR beta V gene segment acted as functional or pseudogenic. Alongside the repertoire data, information on donor age, sex, ethnicity and CMV serostatus was compiled. Genome-wide SNP genotypes for about 65% of the roughly 700 donors were used in a later genetic analysis, which treated that subset as a discovery cohort. Every discovery cohort repertoire had been produced on one sequencing platform. Both class I and class II loci were covered by HLA typing, at four-digit resolution. Typing coverage differed by locus: A, B, C, DRB1 and DQB1 were typed in roughly 629-630 donors, DQA1 in roughly 500, DPA1 in some 570, and DPB1 in 472. Four or five DR-DQ haplotypes were treated as single units for association and clustering because of strong linkage in the cohort. On average, around 240,000 unique TCR beta nucleotide sequences were sequenced per donor among a few hundred genotyped donors of the cohort, with approximately 18% of those sequences being non-productive.

Broader findings and caveats from the paper: A later analysis found that TCR association rates varied across HLA loci, with DRB1 alleles showing the most associated TCRs and HLA-C alleles the fewest. According to a later analysis, most CMV-associated TCR beta chains appeared to be HLA-restricted, and the HLA associations seemed to be driven largely by CMV exposure. A further reported finding was that TCR beta sequences accurately predicted the HLA-A and HLA-B alleles for most subjects in the first cohort. Because counts were too low, some 17 rarely observed V segments, including chromosome 9 orphons, were left out of the earlier analysis of several hundred of the donors. In a later analysis, around 15,000 TCR beta sequences were associated with specific HLA alleles at a false discovery rate of 0.05. Most TCR sequences were observed very rarely across donors, whereas some public TCRs were present in many individuals. Several of the top co-occurrence clusters appeared to be linked to parvovirus B19, influenza, CMV and Epstein-Barr virus, according to a later analysis. Linkage disequilibrium might explain the correlated functional status among segregating V segments, but an unknown experimental factor could not be ruled out. A later genetic analysis associated a missense DCLRE1C variant with V-gene and J-gene trimming of TCR beta chains, and an independent cohort replicated the association. A group of highly shared sequence variants was considered likely to be a technical artifact of the sequencing pipeline. Compared with equally common non-associated chains, HLA-associated TCR beta chains in a later analysis were more clonally expanded and had lower generation probabilities. The classifier was reported to diagnose cytomegalovirus status with high specificity and sensitivity in both the original and validation cohorts. In an earlier analysis of some 540 of the donors, most TCR beta V segments appeared in productive rearrangements about 87% or about 30% of the time, broadly matching IMGT annotations. In this cohort, only TCR beta chains were sequenced, and detectable features were limited by the absence of alpha or paired-chain data. The presence/absence analyses assumed that sequencing depth was roughly uniform across donors, and that assumption may not be true. Some IMGT-functional V segments, including TRBV6-2 and TRBV6-3, could not be told apart with the 87-base-pair reads, so those segments were excluded. HLA typing was unavailable for some donors at each locus, so association tests used only the typed subset. Strong co-occurrence of HLA alleles, especially DR and DQ, made assigning TCR associations to individual alleles difficult. In vitro tests confirmed that three of the cytomegalovirus-associated TCR beta chains recognize cytomegalovirus antigens. In a later genetic analysis, fewer N-insertions in productive TCRs were reported among donors in an Asian-associated ancestry cluster than the approximately 710-donor mean. In the study, around 160 TCR beta chains were listed as associated with cytomegalovirus. The only immune exposure information available for the cohort was CMV serostatus. According to the authors, the approach could potentially be generalized to other disease states and immunological phenotypes.

The source is a girl aged 10 to 17 in good health and CMV-seronegative. The sample was PBMCs. The rearrangement combines TRBV10-1 with TRBJ2-3; a weak D assignment points to TRBD1 (5 bases agree). In nucleotide form, the sequence is TGCGCCAGCAGTGATACAGGCTTCACAGATACGCAGTATTTT. Its amino acids are CASSDTGFTDTQYF.